The subject of this entry is one T cell receptor (beta chain). The antigen remains undetermined. This entry is derived from a study of post-analysis software for immune sequencing data. Findings and limits, study-wide: People with multiple sclerosis had a significantly lower normalized Chao1 diversity than controls did. The five TRBV segments detected at higher frequency in patients than in controls included TRBV5-6, TRBV5-1 and TRBV20-1.

The J segment lost 11 bases and the V segment lost 4 bases, leaving 18 bases of the junction unmatched. CDR3 length: 16 residues. Looked up from germline, CDR1 is MGHDK and CDR2 is SYGVNS. Carried by the TCR beta cDNA libraries were unique molecular identifiers. Some 500,000 cDNA molecules were obtained from 1 to 10 million T cells. TCRdb reanalysed the PCR reads using MiXCR and keeps one entry per CDR3 protein. Of 350,000 to 500,000 distinct CDR3 sequences listed, 39% were seen once; the top ten hold approximately 7.7%. The rearrangement joins TRBV25-1 to TRBJ2-5, with TRBD1 matching over 8 bases. The sequence was obtained from a girl aged 2 to 9 with multiple sclerosis. The sample taken for sequencing was blood. Here the CDR3 DNA reads TGTGCCAGCAGTGGAAGGACAGGGTGGTACGATAATGAGCAGTACTTC. Its translation is CASSGRTGWYDNEQYF.